The T cell receptor beta chain under discussion was sequenced for a study of blood T cell repertoires in COVID-19. Study summary: Samples representing acute and convalescent COVID-19 were sourced from the United States, Italy and Spain. PBMCs, B-cell-depleted T cells, or T cells were the source of the cDNA or gDNA that made up the material.

Authors' analysis steps: Quantification of nucleated cells was approximated via reference gene primer amplification. Sequencing was performed with immunoSEQ multiplex PCR; in TCRdb, only in-frame clones are kept and a portion is missing. V and J calls and clone size are copied from that table; D and trimming were computed from the DNA. The table lists approximately 170,000 clones, approximately 85% of them singletons. CDR1 and CDR2 from the germline V gene are ENHRY and SYGVKD. Trimming stripped 8 bases from V and 2 bases from J, with 18 bases between. The CDR3 has 16 amino acids. The sequencing input was peripheral blood. The chain couples TRBV10-3 to TRBJ2-2, with D tentatively TRBD1 (6 bases). The sequence came from a man aged 60-69 years who had recovered from COVID-19. This chain's CDR3 is CAISLKRDINTGELFF. The CDR3 DNA is TGTGCCATCTCCCTAAAGAGGGACATCAACACCGGGGAGCTGTTTTTT.